This passage covers 9 T cell receptor beta chains from one sample sequenced in a study of identical twins (dated by TCRdb to about 2016). Preparation of the library involved 5' RACE. Instrument on record: Illumina HiSeq 2000. The public reads were quality trimmed at Q25 with fastp and then assembled into clones with MiXCR by TCRdb, keeping productive beta chains. Rows are combined by CDR3 protein, so each entry shows the most common genes and DNA. The sample table contains some 560,000 distinct CDR3 sequences; only one count was recorded for roughly 9.5% of them. In total, the top ten clones hold 2.5% to 3.5% of the sample. These sequences were also reported in another study, on yellow fever vaccine responses in identical twins.

Source material: PBMCs. These receptors all come from a woman younger than 35 in good health.

This clonotype was counted a few times. The rearrangement joins TRBV4-1 to TRBJ1-5, with D perhaps matching TRBD1 (5 bases). CDR1 MGHRA and CDR2 YSYEKL come from the germline V gene. Trimming left V 0 bases short and J 3 bases short, with 12 bases between. This CDR3 contains 16 residues. CDR3: CASSQEQGRDNQPQHF. The CDR3 coding sequence is TGCGCCAGCAGCCAAGAACAAGGCAGGGACAATCAGCCCCAGCATTTT.

This clonotype was seen at least ten times. The J gene is TRBJ2-7, the V gene TRBV7-2; D gene ambiguous. Germline loops: CDR1 SGHTA, CDR2 FQGNSA. Trimming took 1 base from V and 1 from J, leaving 5 bases between them. CDR3 length: 13 residues. The CDR3 loop is CASSLVQSYEQYF. CDR3 coding DNA: TGTGCCAGCAGCTTAGTCCAGTCCTACGAGCAGTACTTC.

The sample holds many counts of this clonotype. The chain links TRBV20-1 to TRBJ1-4, with TRBD1 identical over 7 bases. V was pared by 2 bases and J by 8 bases, with 8 bases of the junction left unmatched. CDR3 length: 14 amino acids. The germline V gene has CDR1 DFQATT and CDR2 SNEGSKA (reference sequence). The CDR3: CSARPTGTDEKLFF. For the CDR3, the DNA is TGCAGTGCTAGACCCACCGGGACAGACGAAAAACTGTTTTTT.

The chain employs TRBV2 and TRBJ2-7; TRBD1 is a possible D gene (5 bases). With 4 bases removed from V and 3 bases from J, the gap between germline ends came to 10 bases. CDR3 length: 13 residues. CDR1 and CDR2 (germline): SNHLY, FYNNEI. The CDR3 DNA reads as TGTGCCAGCAGTGGACAGCCAGGCTACGAGCAGTACTTC. Translation: CASSGQPGYEQYF.

CDR3 nucleotide sequence: TGTGCCAGCAGCGTAGAACCCTCAGATACGCAGTATTTT. Amino acids: CASSVEPSDTQYF. J is TRBJ2-3 and V is TRBV9; D ambiguous. The CDR3 totals 13 residues. Per germline, CDR1 SGDLS and CDR2 YYNGEE. Trimming left V 0 bases short and J 4 bases short, with 6 bases between.

This clonotype was recorded at least ten times. The chain combines TRBV7-2 with TRBJ2-1; TRBD1 agrees at 8 bases. With 1 base clipped from V and 15 bases from J, the junction kept 8 bases outside the gene matches. Germline CDR1 reads SGHTA; CDR2 reads FQGNSA. The CDR3 sequence is 13 residues long. Written as DNA, the CDR3 is TGTGCCAGCAGCTTAGGTGGGACAGGATTTTGGTTCTTC. It encodes CASSLGGTGFWFF.

This clonotype was counted between two and nine times. The V gene is TRBV4-3, the J gene TRBJ2-3, with a possible D match to TRBD2 (6 bases). V was trimmed by 4 bases and J by 0 bases, leaving 11 bases between them. The CDR3 is made up of 15 amino acids. CDR1 is LGHNA, CDR2 YSLEER, per germline. CDR3 sequence reads: CASSRGLSSTDTQYF. DNA of the CDR3: TGCGCCAGCAGCCGGGGACTTTCTAGCACAGATACGCAGTATTTT.

The V call is TRBV15, the J call TRBJ2-3; a weak D match, TRBD2 (5 bases). CDR1 is LNHNV, CDR2 YYDKDF, per germline (reference sequence). Deletions cut 1 base from V and 5 bases from J, with 10 bases between. The CDR3 is made up of 14 amino acids. The DNA of the CDR3 is TGTGCCACCAGCAGAGTTGGCGGAGGAGATACGCAGTATTTT. It translates to CATSRVGGGDTQYF.

The sample holds a few counts of this clonotype. The chain combines TRBV2 with TRBJ2-3, with a tentative D call TRBD1 (6 bases). Germline CDR1 SNHLY, CDR2 FYNNEI. This CDR3 contains 15 residues. The germline V and J ends were trimmed by 2 bases and 2 bases, with 11 bases remaining between them. The DNA of the CDR3 is TGTGCCAGCAGTGAACCTCAGGGGACCACAGATACGCAGTATTTT. It is translated as CASSEPQGTTDTQYF.